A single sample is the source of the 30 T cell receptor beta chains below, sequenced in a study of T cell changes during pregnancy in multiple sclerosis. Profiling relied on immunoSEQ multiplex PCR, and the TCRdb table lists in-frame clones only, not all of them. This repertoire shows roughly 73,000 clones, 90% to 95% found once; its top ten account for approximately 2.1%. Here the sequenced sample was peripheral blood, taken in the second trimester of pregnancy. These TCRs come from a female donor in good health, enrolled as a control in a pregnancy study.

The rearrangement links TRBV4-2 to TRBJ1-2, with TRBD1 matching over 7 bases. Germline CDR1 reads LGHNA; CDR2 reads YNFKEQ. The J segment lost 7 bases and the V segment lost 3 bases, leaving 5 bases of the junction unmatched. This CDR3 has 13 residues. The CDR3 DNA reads TGTGCCAGCAGCCAGCAGGGGGGAGGTGGCTACACCTTC. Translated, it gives CASSQQGGGGYTF.

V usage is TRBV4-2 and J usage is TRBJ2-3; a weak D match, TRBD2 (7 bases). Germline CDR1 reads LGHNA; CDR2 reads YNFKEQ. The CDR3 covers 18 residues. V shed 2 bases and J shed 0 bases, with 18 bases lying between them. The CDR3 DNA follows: TGTGCCAGCAGCCAACTAATAAACGGGGGGCCGAGCACAGATACGCAGTATTTT. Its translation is CASSQLINGGPSTDTQYF.

The CDR3 spells CASSVAYSSTGELFF. CDR3 DNA sequence: TGTGCCAGCAGCGTAGCTTACAGCTCGACCGGGGAGCTGTTTTTT. The rearrangement links TRBV9 to TRBJ2-2; D remains unclear. Trimming stripped 0 bases from V and 5 bases from J, with 11 bases between. Germline V CDR1 and CDR2: SGDLS, YYNGEE. CDR3 length: 15 amino acids.

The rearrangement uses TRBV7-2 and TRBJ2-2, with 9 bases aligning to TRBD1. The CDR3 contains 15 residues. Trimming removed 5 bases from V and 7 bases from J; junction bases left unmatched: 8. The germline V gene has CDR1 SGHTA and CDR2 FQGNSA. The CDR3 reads CASSPTGGAYGELFF. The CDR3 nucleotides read TGTGCCAGCAGCCCAACAGGGGGCGCGTACGGGGAGCTGTTTTTT.

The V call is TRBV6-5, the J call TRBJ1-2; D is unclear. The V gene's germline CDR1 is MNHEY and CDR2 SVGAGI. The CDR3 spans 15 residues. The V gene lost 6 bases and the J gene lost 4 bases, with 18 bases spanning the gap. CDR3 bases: TGTGCCAGCAGAGCGGCCCAACGTCCCCTCTATGGCTACACCTTC. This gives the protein CASRAAQRPLYGYTF.

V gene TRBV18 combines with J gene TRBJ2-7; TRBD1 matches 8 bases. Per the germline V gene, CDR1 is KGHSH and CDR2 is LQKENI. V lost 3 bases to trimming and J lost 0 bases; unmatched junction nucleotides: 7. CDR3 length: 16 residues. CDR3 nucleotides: TGTGCCAGCTCACCGTCCGGGCAGGGGGCCTCCTACGAGCAGTACTTC. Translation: CASSPSGQGASYEQYF.

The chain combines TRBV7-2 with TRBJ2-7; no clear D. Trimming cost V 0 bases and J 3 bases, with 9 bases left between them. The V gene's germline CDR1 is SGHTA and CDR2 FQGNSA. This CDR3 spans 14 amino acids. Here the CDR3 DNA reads TGTGCCAGCAGCTTAGCGGCCATCAGCTACGAGCAGTACTTC. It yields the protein CASSLAAISYEQYF.

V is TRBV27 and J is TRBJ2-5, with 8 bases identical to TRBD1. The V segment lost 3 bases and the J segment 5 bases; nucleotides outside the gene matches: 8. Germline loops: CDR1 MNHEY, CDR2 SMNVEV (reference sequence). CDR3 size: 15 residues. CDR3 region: CASSFLRQGRETQYF. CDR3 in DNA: TGTGCCAGCAGTTTCCTCCGACAGGGGAGGGAGACCCAGTACTTC.

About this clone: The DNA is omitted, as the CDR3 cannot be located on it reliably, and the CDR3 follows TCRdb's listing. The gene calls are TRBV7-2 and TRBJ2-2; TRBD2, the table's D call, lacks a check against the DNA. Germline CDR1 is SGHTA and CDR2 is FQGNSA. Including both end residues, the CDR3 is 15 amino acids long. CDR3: CASILGRVDTGELFF.

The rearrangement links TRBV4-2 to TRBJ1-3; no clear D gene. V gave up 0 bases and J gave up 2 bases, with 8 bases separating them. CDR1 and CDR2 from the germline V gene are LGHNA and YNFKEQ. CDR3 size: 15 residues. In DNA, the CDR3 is TGTGCCAGCAGCCAAGATCGGAGCCCTGGAAACACCATATATTTT. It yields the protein CASSQDRSPGNTIYF.

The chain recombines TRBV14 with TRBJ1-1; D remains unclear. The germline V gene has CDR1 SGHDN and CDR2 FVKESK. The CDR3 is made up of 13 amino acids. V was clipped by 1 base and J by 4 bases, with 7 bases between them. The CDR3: CASSQVAGTEAFF. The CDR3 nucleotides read TGTGCCAGCAGCCAAGTCGCGGGCACTGAAGCTTTCTTT.

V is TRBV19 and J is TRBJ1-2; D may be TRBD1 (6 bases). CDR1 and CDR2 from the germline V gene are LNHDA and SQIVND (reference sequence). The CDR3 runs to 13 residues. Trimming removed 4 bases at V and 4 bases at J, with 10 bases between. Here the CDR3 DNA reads TGTGCCAGTAGTAAGGGGGGGACCTATGGCTACACCTTC. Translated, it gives CASSKGGTYGYTF.

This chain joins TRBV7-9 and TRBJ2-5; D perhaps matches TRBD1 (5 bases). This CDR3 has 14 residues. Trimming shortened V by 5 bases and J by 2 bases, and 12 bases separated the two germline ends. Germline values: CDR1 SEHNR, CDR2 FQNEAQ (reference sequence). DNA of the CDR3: TGTGCCAGCAGCCTGAGACAGCCTCAAGAGACCCAGTACTTC. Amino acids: CASSLRQPQETQYF.

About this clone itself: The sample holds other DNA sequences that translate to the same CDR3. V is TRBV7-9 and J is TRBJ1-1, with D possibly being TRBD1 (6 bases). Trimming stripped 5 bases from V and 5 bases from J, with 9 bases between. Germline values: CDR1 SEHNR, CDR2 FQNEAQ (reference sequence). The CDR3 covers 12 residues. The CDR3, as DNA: TGTGCCAGCAGCCCCCAGGGGACTGAAGCTTTCTTT. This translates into CASSPQGTEAFF.

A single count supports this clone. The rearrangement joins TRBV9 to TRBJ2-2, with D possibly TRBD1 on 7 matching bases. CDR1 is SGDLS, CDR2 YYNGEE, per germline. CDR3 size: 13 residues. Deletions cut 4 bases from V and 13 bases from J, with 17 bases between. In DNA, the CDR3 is TGTGCCAGCAGCTTGTCACAGGGGCGGGGGCTGTTTTTT. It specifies CASSLSQGRGLFF.

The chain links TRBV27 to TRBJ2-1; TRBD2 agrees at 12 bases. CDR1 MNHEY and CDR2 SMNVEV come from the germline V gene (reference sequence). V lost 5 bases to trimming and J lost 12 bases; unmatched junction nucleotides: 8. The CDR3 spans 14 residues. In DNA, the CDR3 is TGTGCCAGCAGTCCCGGACTAGCGGGGAGGGTGCAGTTCTTC. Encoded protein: CASSPGLAGRVQFF.

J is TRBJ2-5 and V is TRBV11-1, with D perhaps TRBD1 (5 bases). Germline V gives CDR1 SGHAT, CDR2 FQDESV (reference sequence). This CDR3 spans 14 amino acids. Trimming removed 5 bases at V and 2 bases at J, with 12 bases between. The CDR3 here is CASSRQHPQETQYF. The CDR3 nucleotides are TGTGCCAGCAGCAGACAGCACCCTCAAGAGACCCAGTACTTC.

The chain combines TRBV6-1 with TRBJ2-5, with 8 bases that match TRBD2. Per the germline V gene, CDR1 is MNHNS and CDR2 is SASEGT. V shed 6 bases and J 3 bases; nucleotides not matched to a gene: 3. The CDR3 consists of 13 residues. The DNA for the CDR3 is TGTGCCAGCAGGGCAGCGGGGGAAGAGACCCAGTACTTC. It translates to CASRAAGEETQYF.

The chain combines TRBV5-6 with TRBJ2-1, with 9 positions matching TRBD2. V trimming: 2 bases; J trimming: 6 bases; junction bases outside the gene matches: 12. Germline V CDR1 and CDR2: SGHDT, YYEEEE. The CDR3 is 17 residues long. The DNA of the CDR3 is TGTGCCAGCAGCTTCCTCAGCGGGGGGCCCGGTGGCAATGAGCAGTTCTTC. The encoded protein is CASSFLSGGPGGNEQFF.

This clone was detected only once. CDR3 in amino acids: CASSLRSEEQFF. The CDR3 DNA sequence: TGTGCCAGCAGCTTAAGGAGCGAGGAGCAGTTCTTC. The chain uses TRBV11-3 and TRBJ2-1; D is unclear. Germline V lookup: CDR1 SGHNT, CDR2 YENEEA. The CDR3 loop spans 12 amino acids. V lost 2 bases and J lost 10, with 9 bases in between.

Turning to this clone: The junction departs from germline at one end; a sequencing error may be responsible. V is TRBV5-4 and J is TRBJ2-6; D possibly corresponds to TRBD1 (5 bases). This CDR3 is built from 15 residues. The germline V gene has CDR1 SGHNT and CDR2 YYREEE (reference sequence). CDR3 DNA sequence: TGTGCCAGCAGCTTCCCCCAGGCTGGGGCCAACGCCCTGACTTTC. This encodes CASSFPQAGANALTF.

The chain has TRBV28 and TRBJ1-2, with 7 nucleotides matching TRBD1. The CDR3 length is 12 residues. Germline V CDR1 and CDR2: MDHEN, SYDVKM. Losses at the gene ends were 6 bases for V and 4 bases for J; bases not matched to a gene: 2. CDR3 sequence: CASSDRVYGYTF. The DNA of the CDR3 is TGTGCCAGCAGCGACAGGGTCTATGGCTACACCTTC.

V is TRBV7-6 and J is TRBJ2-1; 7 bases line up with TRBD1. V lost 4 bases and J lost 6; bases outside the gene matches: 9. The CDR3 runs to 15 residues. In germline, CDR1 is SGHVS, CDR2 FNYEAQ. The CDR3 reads CASSSRPDRSNEQFF. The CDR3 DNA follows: TGTGCCAGCAGCTCCCGACCGGACAGGTCCAATGAGCAGTTCTTC.

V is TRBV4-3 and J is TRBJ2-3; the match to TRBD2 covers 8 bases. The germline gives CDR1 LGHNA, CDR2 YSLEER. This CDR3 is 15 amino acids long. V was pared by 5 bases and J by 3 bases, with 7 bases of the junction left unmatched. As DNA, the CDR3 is TGCGCCAGCAGCTTCGGGGGGGCTAGGACAGATACGCAGTATTTT. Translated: CASSFGGARTDTQYF.

The CDR3 spells CASRFGQGVFYEQYF. As DNA, the CDR3 is TGTGCAAGTCGCTTCGGACAGGGCGTCTTCTACGAGCAGTACTTC. The chain uses TRBV12-2 and TRBJ2-7; TRBD1 is taken as the D call from the table, unchecked against the DNA. TRBV12-2 is reported as a pseudogene. This CDR3 has 15 residues.

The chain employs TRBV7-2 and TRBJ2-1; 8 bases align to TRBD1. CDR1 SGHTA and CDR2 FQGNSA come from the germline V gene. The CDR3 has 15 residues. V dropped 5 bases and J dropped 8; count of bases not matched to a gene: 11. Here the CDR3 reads CASSHDRGGSYEQFF. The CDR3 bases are TGTGCCAGCAGCCATGACAGGGGTGGTAGCTATGAGCAGTTCTTC.

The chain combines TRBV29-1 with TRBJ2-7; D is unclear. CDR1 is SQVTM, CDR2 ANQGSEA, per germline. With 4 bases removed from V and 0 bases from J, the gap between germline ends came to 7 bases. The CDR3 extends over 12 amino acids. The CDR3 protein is CSVVESSYEQYF. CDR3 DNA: TGCAGCGTTGTGGAGAGCTCCTACGAGCAGTACTTC.

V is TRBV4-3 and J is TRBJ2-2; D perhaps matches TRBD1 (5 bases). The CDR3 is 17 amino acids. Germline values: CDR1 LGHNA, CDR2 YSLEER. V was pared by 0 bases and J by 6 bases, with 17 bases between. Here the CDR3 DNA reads TGCGCCAGCAGCCAAGATGCTCAGGGTGGCGGCGCCGGGGAGCTGTTTTTT. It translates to CASSQDAQGGGAGELFF.

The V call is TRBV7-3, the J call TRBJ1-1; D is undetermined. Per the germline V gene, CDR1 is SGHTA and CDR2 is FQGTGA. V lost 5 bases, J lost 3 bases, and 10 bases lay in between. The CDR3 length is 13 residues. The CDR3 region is CASSNWGDTEAFF. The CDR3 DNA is TGTGCCAGCAGCAATTGGGGAGACACTGAAGCTTTCTTT.

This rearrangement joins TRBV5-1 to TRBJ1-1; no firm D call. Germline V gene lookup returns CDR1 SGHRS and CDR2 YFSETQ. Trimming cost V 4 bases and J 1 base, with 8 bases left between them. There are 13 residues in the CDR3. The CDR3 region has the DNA TGCGCCAGCAGCCCCGACACGAACACTGAAGCTTTCTTT. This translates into CASSPDTNTEAFF.